This T cell receptor (beta chain) is from a study of cytomegalovirus exposure and HLA in healthy donors. PCR amplification relied on 60 Vbeta primers (plus 13 Jbeta primers). Sequenced by immunoSEQ multiplex PCR; TCRdb stores in-frame clones only, minus some. This table holds fewer than 200,000 clones, 68% found once. The length of the CDR3 is 16 residues. Germline CDR1 is SGHDT and CDR2 is YYEEEE. Trimming stripped 0 bases from V and 5 bases from J, with 15 bases between. The V call is TRBV5-6, the J call TRBJ1-5; D is undetermined. Specimen: PBMCs. The TCR sequence derives from a man in his fifties in good health and CMV-seronegative. CDR3 in amino acids: CASSLAEPAPDQPQHF. The CDR3 nucleotides are TGTGCCAGCAGCTTGGCCGAGCCCGCTCCGGATCAGCCCCAGCATTTT.